This T cell receptor beta chain was identified during a study of shared clonotypes between healthy human individuals. General observations from the study: Sequencing depth was expected to affect clonotype sharing among donors.

Comment on this clone: The antigen is not known.

The repertoire was sequenced with immunoSEQ multiplex PCR; TCRdb's copy has only in-frame clones and lacks some. The sample holds about 1.1 million clones, about 80% seen once. Trimming removed 5 bases at V and 0 bases at J, with 13 bases between. Germline loops: CDR1 SQVTM, CDR2 ANQGSEA. This CDR3 comprises 14 residues. The chain uses TRBV29-1 and TRBJ1-2; a possible D gene is TRBD1 (5 bases). Sequences were obtained from memory CD4+ T cells from PBMCs. Subset of the sample: CD45RA-negative fraction. The TCR sequence derives from a man between 18 and 29 years old in good health. Some clones in this sample may be carry-over from other donors' samples. CDR3 residues: CSVTRDAANYGYTF. DNA of the CDR3: TGCAGCGTTACGCGGGACGCCGCTAACTATGGCTACACCTTC.